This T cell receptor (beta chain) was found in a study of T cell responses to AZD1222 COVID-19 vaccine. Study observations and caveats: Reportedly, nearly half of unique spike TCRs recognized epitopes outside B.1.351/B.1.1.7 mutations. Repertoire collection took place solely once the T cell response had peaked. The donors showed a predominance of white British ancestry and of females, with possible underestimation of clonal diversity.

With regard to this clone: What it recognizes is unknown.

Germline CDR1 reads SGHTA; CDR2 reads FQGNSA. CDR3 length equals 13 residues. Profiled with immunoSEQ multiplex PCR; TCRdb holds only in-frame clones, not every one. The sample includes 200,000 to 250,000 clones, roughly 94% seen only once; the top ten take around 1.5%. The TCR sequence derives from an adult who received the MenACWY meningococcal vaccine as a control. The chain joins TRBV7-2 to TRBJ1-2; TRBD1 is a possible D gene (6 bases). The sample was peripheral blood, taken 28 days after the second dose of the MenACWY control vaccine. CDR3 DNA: TGTGCATTACAGGGCGAACCTTCCTATGGCTACACCTTC. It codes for CALQGEPSYGYTF.